This T cell receptor beta chain was captured by sequencing in a study of cytomegalovirus exposure and HLA in healthy donors. About the research overall: In an earlier analysis, 95 million to 140 million unique TCR beta sequences were found from some 180 million T cells. General study points: The investigators catalogued 150 or so TCR beta chains as cytomegalovirus-associated. With further analysis later on, most CMV-associated TCR beta chains appeared HLA-restricted. Associated with HLA alleles at 0.05 false discovery rate in a later analysis were some 16,000 TCR beta sequences.

Researchers ran the PCR with 60 Vbeta and 13 Jbeta primers. Only in-frame clones appear in the TCRdb table, and some are missing; sequencing was by immunoSEQ multiplex PCR. The repertoire holds about 130,000 clones, 83% seen once, with roughly 3.5% in the top ten. A word on this clone: Its antigen remains unidentified.

This CDR3 contains 11 residues. The V gene's germline CDR1 is SGHTA and CDR2 FQGNSA. V lost 5 bases to trimming and J lost 3 bases, with 5 bases between them. The rearrangement joins TRBV7-2 to TRBJ2-7; D is undetermined. This clonotype was obtained from a woman aged 40 to 50 in good health and CMV-seropositive. What was sequenced was PBMCs. The CDR3 is CASSRFYEQYF. CDR3 nucleotide sequence: TGTGCCAGCAGCCGTTTCTACGAGCAGTACTTC. The full variable domain, with the rest looked up from reference TRBV7-2 and TRBJ2-7, is GAGVSQSPSNKVTEKGKDVELRCDPISGHTALYWYRQSLGQGLEFLIYFQGNSAPDKSGLPSDRFSAERTGGSVSTLTIQRTQQEDSAVYLCASSRFYEQYFGPGTRLTVT.